This TCR beta chain comes out of a study of cytomegalovirus exposure and HLA in healthy donors (TCRdb year 2017). In the study overall: According to an earlier analysis of a few hundred of the donors, 150 million to 200 million T cells yielded 117 million unique TCR beta sequences and 250 to 350 Gb of sequence data. Roughly 290 gigabases of sequencing data and around 80 million unique TCR sequences made up an early release that covered approximately 620 HLA-typed donors. The genetic ancestry cluster associated with self-reported Caucasian donors included 81% of the 300 to 450 genotyped donors. The study aimed to test whether cataloging public T cell receptors could reveal signatures of past pathogen exposure. The study used immunosequencing to profile the T cell repertoires of several hundred subjects and linked those repertoires to cytomegalovirus serostatus. Along with the roughly 700-subject first cohort, a separate validation cohort of around 110 different subjects was used. High-throughput TCR immunosequencing, statistical association of individual TCRs with disease status, and machine learning were combined to predict cytomegalovirus infection status. A later analysis re-examined previously published TCR beta repertoires from just over 650 donors and added high-resolution HLA genotyping to investigate patterns of TCR occurrence. Rather than using new phenotypic data, the later analysis identified candidate immune exposures from TCR beta sequences and from how often those sequences occurred across donors. In an earlier analysis of a few hundred of the donors, high-throughput TCR beta sequencing was used to judge whether each TCR beta V gene segment behaved as functional or pseudogenic. Donor age, sex, ethnicity and CMV serostatus were compiled alongside the repertoire data. Genome-wide SNP genotypes for about 65% of the roughly 700 donors were used in a later genetic analysis, which treated that subset as a discovery cohort. Every repertoire in the discovery cohort had been generated on one and the same sequencing platform. HLA typing covered class I and class II loci at four-digit resolution. The number of typed donors differed by locus: about 620-630 for A, B, C, DRB1 and DQB1; 500 to 550 for DQA1; some 610 for DPA1; and roughly 450 for DPB1. Roughly five DR-DQ haplotypes were handled as single units for association and clustering because linkage in the cohort was strong. Among roughly 400 genotyped donors of the cohort, an average of approximately 200,000 unique TCR beta nucleotide sequences was sequenced per donor, of which about 20% were non-productive.

This clone has just a few counts. Its antigen remains undetermined. Nothing much larger sits one base from this clone, and base qualities are not available. What the research found in general, with its limitations: Because the 87-base-pair reads could not distinguish some IMGT-functional V segments, including TRBV6-2 and TRBV6-3, those segments were excluded. HLA typing was unavailable for some donors at each locus, so association tests used only the typed subset. In a later analysis, TCR association rates were found to vary across HLA loci, with the most associated TCRs seen for DRB1 alleles and the fewest for HLA-C alleles. The earlier analysis of some 540 of the donors excluded some 16 rarely observed V segments, including chromosome 9 orphons, because counts were too low. In a later genetic analysis, a missense DCLRE1C variant was associated with V-gene and J-gene trimming of TCR beta chains, and the association was replicated in an independent cohort. Three of the identified cytomegalovirus-associated TCR beta chains were confirmed in vitro to be specific for cytomegalovirus antigens. The sequencing pipeline was judged likely to have produced a cluster of highly shared sequence variants as a technical artifact. According to a later analysis, most CMV-associated TCR beta chains appeared to be HLA-restricted, and the HLA associations seemed to be driven largely by CMV exposure. The study listed 150 to 200 TCR beta chains as associated with cytomegalovirus. Most TCR sequences were observed very rarely across donors, whereas some public TCRs were present in many individuals. CMV serostatus was the only immune exposure information available for the cohort. In this cohort, only TCR beta chains were sequenced, and detectable features were limited by the absence of alpha or paired-chain data. Assigning TCR associations to individual alleles was difficult when HLA alleles, especially DR and DQ, strongly co-occurred. A later analysis associated 16,951 TCR beta sequences with specific HLA alleles at a false discovery rate of 0.05. In a later analysis, HLA-associated TCR beta chains were found to be more clonally expanded and to have lower generation probabilities than equally common non-associated chains. In an earlier analysis of a few hundred of the donors, most TCR beta V segments were observed in productive rearrangements about 87% or about 30% of the time, broadly matching IMGT annotations. It was suggested by the authors that the approach could potentially be generalized to other disease states and immunological phenotypes. Cytomegalovirus status was reported to be diagnosed by the classifier with high specificity and sensitivity in both the original and validation cohorts. According to a later genetic analysis, donors in an Asian-associated ancestry cluster had fewer N-insertions in productive TCRs than the roughly 700-donor mean. Several of the top co-occurrence clusters appeared to be linked to parvovirus B19, influenza, CMV and Epstein-Barr virus, according to a later analysis. A further reported finding was that TCR beta sequences accurately predicted the HLA-A and HLA-B alleles for most subjects in the first cohort. The presence/absence analyses assumed that sequencing depth was roughly uniform across donors, and that assumption may not be true. Linkage disequilibrium might explain the correlated functional status among segregating V segments, but an unknown experimental factor could not be ruled out.

In total, 600 or so healthy bone marrow donors made up the cohort. At the time of sampling, every cohort member was nominally healthy, though immune exposures that went unrecorded were likely present. The donor was CMV seronegative and belonged to the group of 320 or so seronegative cohort members. Each donor provided a peripheral blood sample, and peripheral blood mononuclear cells were used for TCR beta sequencing. The Qiagen DNeasy Blood Extraction Kit was used to extract genomic DNA from the blood cell samples. The cysteine opens and the phenylalanine closes a CDR3 of 12 amino acids. The DNA shown is the 36-base CDR3, in frame from base 1. The V and J ends are trimmed by 5 bases and 6 bases, leaving 11 bases between them. As encoded in the germline V gene (reference sequence), CDR1 is SEHNR while CDR2 is FQNEAQ. The library was generated by the immunoSEQ multiplex PCR assay. For the multiplex PCR, a mixture combining 60 forward primers for TCR Vbeta segments and 13 reverse primers for TCR Jbeta segments was used. A multiplex PCR assay on genomic DNA amplified the CDR3 region of rearranged TCR beta genes. Amplified TCR beta libraries were sequenced as 87-base-pair reads on the Illumina HiSeq System. Concerning the study's data processing: Across the roughly 670 repertoires, a later analysis counted some 81 million unique TCR beta chains, around 11 million of which were shared by at least two donors. A nearest-neighbor algorithm error-corrected the raw reads and collapsed the reads into unique sequences, merging closely related sequences to remove PCR and sequencing errors. CDR3 sequences were aligned to IMGT reference sequences to assign V, D and J gene segments. For a sequence to be retained, a match of at least six nucleotides to both a V gene segment and a J gene segment was required. A rearrangement counted as productive if the CDR3 had no stop codons and remained in frame with V and J, and every other rearrangement counted as non-productive. Following IMGT convention, CDR3 was defined as the stretch from the second conserved V-encoded cysteine up to the conserved J-encoded phenylalanine. Sequences without an unambiguous match to a single V gene segment were excluded from the earlier analysis of about 600 of the donors. In an earlier analysis of several hundred of the donors, a V segment was called functional when productive rearrangements were above 56.7%, and segregating when the standard deviation between donors exceeded 5%. A statistical classification framework was built for diagnosing cytomegalovirus status from the catalog of TCR beta chain sequences. In a later analysis, TCR nucleotide sequences were compared against IMGT/GENE-DB human TR gene sequences so that V and J genes could be assigned. The TCRdist pipeline was used in a later analysis to assign CDR3 sequences and most-parsimonious VDJ recombination scenarios. In a later analysis, each TCR beta chain was defined by its CDR3 amino acid sequence together with its V-gene family, and reads lacking a unique V-gene family were excluded. To address suspected cross-contamination and a sequencing artifact, a later analysis removed several hundred highly shared, low-generation-probability nucleotide sequences. A later analysis calculated a clonal expansion index for each public chain from normalized within-repertoire ranks of inferred template counts. In a later analysis, generation probabilities were computed using a VDJ recombination model fitted to out-of-frame rearrangements, and the results were checked against IGoR. In a later analysis, TCR-TCR, TCR-HLA and TCR-CMV co-occurrence was scored with hypergeometric tests, and a repertoire-size bias correction was applied to TCR pairs. False discovery rates were estimated in a later analysis by permuting HLA or CMV assignments 20 times. In a later analysis, co-occurring TCRs were grouped using DBSCAN, with TCRdist sequence similarity added in when clustering inside HLA-allele-positive subsets. For co-occurrence clustering, repertoires with fewer than 30,000 or more than 120,000 public chains were excluded, along with roughly 5 repertoires with anomalous nucleotide sharing. TCRdb holds this immuneACCESS table with in-frame rearrangements only. Some clones are missing; in checked studies, unresolved V genes explain under half, and the rest has no known cause. The V and J calls and clone size come from that table; D and trimming were worked out from the DNA. The sample table records approximately 110,000 clones; roughly 69% of these occur just once. The ten largest clones capture 2.2% of the sample.

The receptor was derived from a woman between 25 and 40 years old in good health and CMV-seronegative. The rearrangement joined TRBV7-9 to TRBJ2-7; no confident D gene assignment can be made. The material sequenced was PBMCs. The CDR3 protein is CASSPVSGEQYF. The bases are TGTGCCAGCAGCCCCGTATCGGGCGAGCAGTACTTC.